This TCR beta chain was identified during a study of T cell responses to AZD1222 COVID-19 vaccine. Whole-study findings and limits: Seropositive status at baseline applied to only a handful of AZD1222 recipients. Two AZD1222 administrations were followed by greater Spike-specific TCR breadth and depth. Spike regions recognized by vaccine-associated CD4 TCRs spanned the protein, led by 160-218 and 743-854.

As concerns this clone: Its cognate antigen is unknown.

The CDR3 sequence is 16 residues long. Germline loops: CDR1 LGHNA, CDR2 YNFKEQ. V lost 0 bases and J 6 bases, leaving 15 bases between the germline ends. Sequencing used immunoSEQ multiplex PCR; TCRdb keeps in-frame clones, though not all of them. The sample contains 150,000 to 200,000 clones, 85% to 95% of which appear only once. The material sequenced was peripheral blood, taken 28 days after the second AZD1222 dose. This sequence originates from an adult who received the AZD1222 COVID-19 vaccine. This chain connects TRBV4-2 to TRBJ2-1; D gene unclear. CDR3 region: CASSQDGTAPTNEQFF. The CDR3 DNA sequence: TGTGCCAGCAGCCAAGACGGTACAGCGCCTACCAATGAGCAGTTCTTC.